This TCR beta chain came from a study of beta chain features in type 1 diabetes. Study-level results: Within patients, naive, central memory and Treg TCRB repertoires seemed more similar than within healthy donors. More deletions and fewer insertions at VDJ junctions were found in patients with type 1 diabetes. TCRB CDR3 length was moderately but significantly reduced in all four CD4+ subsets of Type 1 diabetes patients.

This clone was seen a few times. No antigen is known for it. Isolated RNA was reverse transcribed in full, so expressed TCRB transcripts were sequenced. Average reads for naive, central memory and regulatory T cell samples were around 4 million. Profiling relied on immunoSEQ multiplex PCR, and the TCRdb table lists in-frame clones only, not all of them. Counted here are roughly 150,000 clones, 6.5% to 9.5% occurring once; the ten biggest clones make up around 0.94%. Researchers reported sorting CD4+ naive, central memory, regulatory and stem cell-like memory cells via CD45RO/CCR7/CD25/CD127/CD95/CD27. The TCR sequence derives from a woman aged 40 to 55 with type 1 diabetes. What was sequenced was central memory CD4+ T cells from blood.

The CDR3 loop is CASSSRTSNQPQHF. The CDR3 DNA reads as TGTGCCAGCAGTTCACGGACAAGCAATCAGCCCCAGCATTTT. V usage is TRBV27 and J usage is TRBJ1-5, with D possibly TRBD1 on 5 matching bases. V was cut by 4 bases and J by 1 base, with 8 bases left in between. Germline assignment: CDR1 MNHEY and CDR2 SMNVEV (reference sequence). The CDR3 runs to 14 residues.